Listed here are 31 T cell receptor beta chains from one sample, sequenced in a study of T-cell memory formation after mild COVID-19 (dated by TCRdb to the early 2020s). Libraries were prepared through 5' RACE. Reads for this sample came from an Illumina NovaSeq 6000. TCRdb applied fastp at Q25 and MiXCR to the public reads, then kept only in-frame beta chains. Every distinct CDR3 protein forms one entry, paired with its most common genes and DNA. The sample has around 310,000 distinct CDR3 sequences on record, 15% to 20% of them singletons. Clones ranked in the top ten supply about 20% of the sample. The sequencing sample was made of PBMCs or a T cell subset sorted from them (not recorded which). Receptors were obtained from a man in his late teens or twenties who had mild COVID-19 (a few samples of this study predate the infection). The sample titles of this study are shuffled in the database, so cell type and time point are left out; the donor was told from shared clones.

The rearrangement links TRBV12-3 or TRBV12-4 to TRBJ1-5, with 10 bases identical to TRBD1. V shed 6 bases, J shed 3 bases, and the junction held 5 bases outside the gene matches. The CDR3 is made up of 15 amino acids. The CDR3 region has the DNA TGTGCCAGCAGGGCCGGGACAGGGGACAATCAGCCCCAGCATTTT. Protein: CASRAGTGDNQPQHF.

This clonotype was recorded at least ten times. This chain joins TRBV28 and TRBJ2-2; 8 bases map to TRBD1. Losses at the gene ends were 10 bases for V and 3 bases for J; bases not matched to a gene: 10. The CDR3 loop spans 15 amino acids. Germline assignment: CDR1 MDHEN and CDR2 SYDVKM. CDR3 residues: CAIHAGTGYTGELFF. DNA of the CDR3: TGTGCCATCCACGCCGGGACAGGATACACCGGGGAGCTGTTTTTT. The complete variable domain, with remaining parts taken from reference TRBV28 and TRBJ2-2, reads DVKVTQSSRYLVKRTGEKVFLECVQDMDHENMFWYRQDPGLGLRLIYFSYDVKMKEKGDIPEGYSVSREKKERFSLILESASTNQTSMYLCAIHAGTGYTGELFFGEGSRLTVL.

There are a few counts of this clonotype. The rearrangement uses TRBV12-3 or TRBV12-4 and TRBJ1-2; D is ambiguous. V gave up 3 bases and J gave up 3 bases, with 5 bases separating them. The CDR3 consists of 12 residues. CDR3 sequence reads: CASSFSDYGYTF. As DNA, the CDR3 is TGTGCCAGCAGTTTCTCCGACTATGGCTACACCTTC.

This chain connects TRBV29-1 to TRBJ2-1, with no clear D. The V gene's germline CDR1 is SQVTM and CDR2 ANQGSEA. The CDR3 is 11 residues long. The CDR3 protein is CTLEAYNEQFF. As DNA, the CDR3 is TGCACCCTAGAAGCCTACAATGAGCAGTTCTTC.

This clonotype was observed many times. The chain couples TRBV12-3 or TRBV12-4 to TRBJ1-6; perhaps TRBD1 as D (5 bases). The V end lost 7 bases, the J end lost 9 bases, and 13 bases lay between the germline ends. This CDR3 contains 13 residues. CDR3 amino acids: CASTGIGVSPLHF. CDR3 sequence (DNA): TGTGCCAGCACAGGGATAGGAGTTTCACCCCTCCACTTT.

CDR3 nucleotide sequence: TGCGCCAGCAGCTCCCCGACGGAAGAGACCCAGTACTTC. It codes for CASSSPTEETQYF. The rearrangement links TRBV5-1 to TRBJ2-5; D is unresolved. This CDR3 contains 13 residues. CDR1 SGHRS and CDR2 YFSETQ come from the germline V gene. V was clipped by 3 bases and J by 3 bases, with 9 bases between them. Combining the CDR3 with reference TRBV5-1 and TRBJ2-5 gives the whole variable domain KAGVTQTPRYLIKTRGQQVTLSCSPISGHRSVSWYQQTPGQGLQFLFEYFSETQRNKGNFPGRFSGRQFSNSRSEMNVSTLELGDSALYLCASSSPTEETQYFGPGTRLLVL.

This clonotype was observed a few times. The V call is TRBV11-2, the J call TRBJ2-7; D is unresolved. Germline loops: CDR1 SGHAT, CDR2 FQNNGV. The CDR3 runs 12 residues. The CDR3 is CASTLDFVAPSV. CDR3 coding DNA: TGTGCCAGCACCCTAGATTTCGTGGCCCCTTCCGTC.

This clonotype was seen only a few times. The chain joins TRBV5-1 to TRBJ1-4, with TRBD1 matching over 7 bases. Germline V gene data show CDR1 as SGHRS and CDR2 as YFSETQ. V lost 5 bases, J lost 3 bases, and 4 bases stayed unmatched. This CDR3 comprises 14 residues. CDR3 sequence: CASSWTGPNEKLFF. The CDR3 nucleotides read TGCGCCAGCAGTTGGACAGGCCCTAATGAAAAACTGTTTTTT.

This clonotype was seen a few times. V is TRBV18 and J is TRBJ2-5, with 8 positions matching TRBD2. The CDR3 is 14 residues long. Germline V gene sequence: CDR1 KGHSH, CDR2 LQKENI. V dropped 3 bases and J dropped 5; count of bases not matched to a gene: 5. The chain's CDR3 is CASSPGLEVETQYF. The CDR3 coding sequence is TGTGCCAGCTCACCGGGACTAGAAGTTGAGACCCAGTACTTC. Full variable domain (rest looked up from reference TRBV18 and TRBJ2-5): NAGVMQNPRHLVRRRGQEARLRCSPMKGHSHVYWYRQLPEEGLKFMVYLQKENIIDESGMPKERFSAEFPKEGPSILRIQQVVRGDSAAYFCASSPGLEVETQYFGPGTRLLVL.

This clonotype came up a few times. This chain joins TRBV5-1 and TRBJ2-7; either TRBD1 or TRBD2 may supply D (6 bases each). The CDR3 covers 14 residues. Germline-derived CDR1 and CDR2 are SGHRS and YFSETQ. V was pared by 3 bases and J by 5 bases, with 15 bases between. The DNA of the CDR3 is TGCGCCAGCAGCTCTACAGGGAGGTCGGACGAGCAGTACTTC. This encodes CASSSTGRSDEQYF.

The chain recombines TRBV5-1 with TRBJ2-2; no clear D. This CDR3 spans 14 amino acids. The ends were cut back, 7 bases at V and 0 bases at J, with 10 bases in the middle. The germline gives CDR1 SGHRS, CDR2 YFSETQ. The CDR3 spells CASCLDPNTGELFF. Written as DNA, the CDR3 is TGCGCCAGCTGCCTGGATCCGAACACCGGGGAGCTGTTTTTT.

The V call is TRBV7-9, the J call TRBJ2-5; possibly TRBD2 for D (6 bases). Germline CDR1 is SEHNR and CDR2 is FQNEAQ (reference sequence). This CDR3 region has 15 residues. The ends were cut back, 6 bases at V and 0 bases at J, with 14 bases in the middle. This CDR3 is CASRMSGGDQETQYF. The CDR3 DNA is TGTGCCAGCAGGATGTCTGGCGGGGACCAAGAGACCCAGTACTTC. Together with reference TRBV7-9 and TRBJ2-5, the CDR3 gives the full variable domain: DTGVSQNPRHKITKRGQNVTFRCDPISEHNRLYWYRQTLGQGPEFLTYFQNEAQLEKSRLLSDRFSAERPKGSFSTLEIQRTEQGDSAMYLCASRMSGGDQETQYFGPGTRLLVL.

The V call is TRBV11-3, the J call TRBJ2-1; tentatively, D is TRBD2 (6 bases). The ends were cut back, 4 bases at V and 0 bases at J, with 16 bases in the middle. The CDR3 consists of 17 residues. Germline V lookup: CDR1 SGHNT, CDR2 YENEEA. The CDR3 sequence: CASSSRTKSGSYNEQFF. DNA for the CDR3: TGTGCCAGCAGCTCGCGGACTAAGTCGGGCTCCTACAATGAGCAGTTCTTC.

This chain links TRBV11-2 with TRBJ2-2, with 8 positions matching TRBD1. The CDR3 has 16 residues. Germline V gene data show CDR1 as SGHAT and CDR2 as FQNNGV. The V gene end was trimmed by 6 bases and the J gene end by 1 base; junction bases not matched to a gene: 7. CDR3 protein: CASRHSTGENTGELFF. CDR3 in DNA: TGTGCCAGCAGACACTCGACAGGGGAGAACACCGGGGAGCTGTTTTTT.

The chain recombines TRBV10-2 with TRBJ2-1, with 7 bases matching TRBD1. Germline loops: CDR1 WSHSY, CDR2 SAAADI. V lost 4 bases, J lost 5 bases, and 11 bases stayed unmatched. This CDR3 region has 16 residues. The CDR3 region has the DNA TGCGCCAGCAGTGGGGGGACAGACAATACTGACAATGAGCAGTTCTTC. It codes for CASSGGTDNTDNEQFF.

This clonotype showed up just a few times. CDR3 sequence reads: CASSLVPYTQYF. The CDR3 DNA sequence: TGTGCCAGCAGCTTGGTGCCGTACACGCAGTATTTT. This chain uses TRBV7-2 with TRBJ2-3; unclear D gene. Looked up from germline, CDR1 is SGHTA and CDR2 is FQGNSA. The CDR3 covers 12 residues. With 3 bases removed from V and 9 bases from J, the gap between germline ends came to 10 bases.

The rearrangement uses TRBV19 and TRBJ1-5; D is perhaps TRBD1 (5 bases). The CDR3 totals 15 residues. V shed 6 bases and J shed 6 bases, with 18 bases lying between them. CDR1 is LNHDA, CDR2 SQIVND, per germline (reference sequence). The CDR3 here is CASSSWDGLGQPQHF. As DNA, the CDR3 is TGTGCCAGTAGCAGTTGGGACGGGCTGGGTCAGCCCCAGCATTTT.

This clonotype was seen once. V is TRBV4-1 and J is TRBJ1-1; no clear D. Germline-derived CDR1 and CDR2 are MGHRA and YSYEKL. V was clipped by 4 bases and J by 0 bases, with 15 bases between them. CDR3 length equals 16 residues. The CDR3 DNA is TGCGCCAGCAGCCTTAGAGTAGGGCAATTGAACACTGAAGCTTTCTTT. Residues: CASSLRVGQLNTEAFF.

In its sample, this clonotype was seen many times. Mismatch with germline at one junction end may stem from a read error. CDR3 sequence reads: CASSLGGTITDTQYF. The CDR3 nucleotides are TGTGCTAGCAGCTTGGGGGGGACTATCACAGATACGCAGTATTTT. The gene calls are TRBV7-7 and TRBJ2-3, with 7 bases fitting TRBD2. Germline CDR1 and CDR2: SSHAT and FNYEAQ (reference sequence). The CDR3 spans 15 residues.

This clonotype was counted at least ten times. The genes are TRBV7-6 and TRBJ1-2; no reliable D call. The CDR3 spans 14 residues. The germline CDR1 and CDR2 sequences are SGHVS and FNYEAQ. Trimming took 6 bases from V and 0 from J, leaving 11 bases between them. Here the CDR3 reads CASSRTEANYGYTF. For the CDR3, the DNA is TGTGCCAGCAGTAGGACGGAAGCTAACTATGGCTACACCTTC.

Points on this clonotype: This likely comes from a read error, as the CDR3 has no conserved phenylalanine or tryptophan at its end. The CDR3 loop is CASSQGLAAGELFS. The CDR3 nucleotides read TGCGCCAGCAGCCAAGGACTAGCGGCCGGGGAGCTGTTTTCT. V and J are TRBV4-1 and TRBJ2-2; 9 nucleotides align to TRBD2. Germline V gives CDR1 MGHRA, CDR2 YSYEKL. The CDR3 is 14 amino acids. Trimming removed 1 base from V and 6 bases from J; junction bases left unmatched: 0.

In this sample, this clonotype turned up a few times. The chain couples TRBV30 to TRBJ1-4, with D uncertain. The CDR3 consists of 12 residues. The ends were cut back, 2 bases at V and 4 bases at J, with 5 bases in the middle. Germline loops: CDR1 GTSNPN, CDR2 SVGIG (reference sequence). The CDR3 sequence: CAWSQFNEKLFF. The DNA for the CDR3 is TGTGCCTGGAGTCAGTTTAATGAAAAACTGTTTTTT.

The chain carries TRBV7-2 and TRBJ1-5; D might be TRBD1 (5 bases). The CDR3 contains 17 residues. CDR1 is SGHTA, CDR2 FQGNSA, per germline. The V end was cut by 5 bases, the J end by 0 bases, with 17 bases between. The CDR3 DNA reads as TGTGCCAGCAGCCGCTTTGGGCGGGGGGTTAGCAATCAGCCCCAGCATTTT. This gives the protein CASSRFGRGVSNQPQHF.

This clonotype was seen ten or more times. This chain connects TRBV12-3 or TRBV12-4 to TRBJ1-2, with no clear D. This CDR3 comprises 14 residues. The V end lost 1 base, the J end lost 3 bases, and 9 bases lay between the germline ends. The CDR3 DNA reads TGTGCCAGCAGTTTAGGGGCAGGCGACTATGGCTACACCTTC. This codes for CASSLGAGDYGYTF.

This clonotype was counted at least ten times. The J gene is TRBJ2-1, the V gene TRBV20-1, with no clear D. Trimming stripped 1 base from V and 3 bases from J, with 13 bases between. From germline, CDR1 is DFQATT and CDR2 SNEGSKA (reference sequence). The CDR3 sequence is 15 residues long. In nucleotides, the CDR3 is TGCAGTGCTAGAGTCCTTAAAGGGAACTACAATGAGCAGTTCTTC. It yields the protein CSARVLKGNYNEQFF.

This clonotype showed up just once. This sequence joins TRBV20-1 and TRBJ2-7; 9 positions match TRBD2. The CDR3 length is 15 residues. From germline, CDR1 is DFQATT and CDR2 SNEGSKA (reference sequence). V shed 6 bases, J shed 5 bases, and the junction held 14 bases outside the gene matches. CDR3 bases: TGCAGTGCCTCCTTCTGGCGGGGGGGCGGCAACGAGCAGTACTTC. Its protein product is CSASFWRGGGNEQYF.

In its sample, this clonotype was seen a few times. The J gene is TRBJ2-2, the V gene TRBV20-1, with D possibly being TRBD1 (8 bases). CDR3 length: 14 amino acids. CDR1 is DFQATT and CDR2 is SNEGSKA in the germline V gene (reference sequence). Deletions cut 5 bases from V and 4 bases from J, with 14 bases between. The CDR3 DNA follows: TGCAGTGCTCAGCGGGACAGGACCACCGGGGAGCTGTTTTTT. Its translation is CSAQRDRTTGELFF.

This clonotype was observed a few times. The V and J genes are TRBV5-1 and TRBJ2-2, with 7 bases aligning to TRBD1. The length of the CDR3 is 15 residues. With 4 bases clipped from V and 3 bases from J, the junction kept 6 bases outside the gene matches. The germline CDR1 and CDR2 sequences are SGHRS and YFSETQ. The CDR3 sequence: CASSLTTGDTGELFF. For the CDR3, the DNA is TGCGCCAGCAGCCTAACCACAGGGGACACCGGGGAGCTGTTTTTT.

The CDR3 DNA follows: TGTGCCACCAGGGAGACAGGATTTCACACTGAAGCTTTCTTT. This sequence encodes CATRETGFHTEAFF. V is TRBV24-1 and J is TRBJ1-1; perhaps TRBD1 as D (6 bases). The CDR3 contains 14 residues. V was trimmed by 7 bases and J by 3 bases, leaving 14 bases between them. Germline CDR1 and CDR2: KGHDR and SFDVKD.

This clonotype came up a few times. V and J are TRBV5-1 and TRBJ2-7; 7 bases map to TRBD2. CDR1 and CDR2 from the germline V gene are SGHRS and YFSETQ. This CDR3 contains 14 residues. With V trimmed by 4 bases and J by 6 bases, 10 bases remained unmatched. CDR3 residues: CASSGGSSLREQYF. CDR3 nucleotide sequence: TGCGCCAGCAGCGGCGGGAGCTCCCTCCGCGAGCAGTACTTC.

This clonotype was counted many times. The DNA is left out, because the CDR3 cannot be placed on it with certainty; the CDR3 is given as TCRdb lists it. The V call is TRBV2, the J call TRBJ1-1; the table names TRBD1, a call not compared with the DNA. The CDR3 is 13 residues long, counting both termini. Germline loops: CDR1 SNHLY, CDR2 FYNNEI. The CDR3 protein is CASSVDFGQGSFF.